This T cell receptor (beta chain) is from a study of T cells in narcolepsy. The method was immunoSEQ multiplex PCR; TCRdb's version includes in-frame clones alone and lacks a portion of them. The sample holds over 1,400 clones; around 42% are singletons and the top ten take 15% to 20%. From germline, CDR1 is SGHTS and CDR2 YDEGEE. V lost 2 bases and J lost 5, with 13 bases in between. CDR3 length: 14 residues. This clone was observed a handful of times. Antigen specificity is unknown. This receptor was obtained from a human donor with narcolepsy. The chain links TRBV5-8 to TRBJ1-2, with D unclear. Source material: cultured CD8+ T cells from cerebrospinal fluid. In nucleotides, the CDR3 is TGTGCCAGCAGCTTCAGCCAGCCTCAATATGGCTACACCTTC. Translation gives CASSFSQPQYGYTF.